This T cell receptor beta chain is from a study of beta chain features in type 1 diabetes. Study overall: Age, gender and cell yields were alike across patients and healthy donors. Findings and caveats of the study: The study found moderately but significantly shorter TCRB CDR3s in all four CD4+ subsets of Type 1 diabetes patients.

Each sorted fraction was over 98% pure. Expressed TCRB transcripts were sequenced because the entire RNA isolate underwent reverse transcription. Here immunoSEQ multiplex PCR was the method, and the copy in TCRdb shows in-frame clones only, minus some. The table lists over 650,000 clones, roughly 13% of them singletons, with just under 0.04% in the top ten. Germline V gene sequence: CDR1 SGHAT, CDR2 FQNNGV. This CDR3 contains 15 residues. The J segment lost 5 bases and the V segment lost 1 base, leaving 5 bases of the junction unmatched. In its sample, this clone was seen a few times. Its cognate antigen is unknown.

The chain recombines TRBV11-2 with TRBJ2-1, with 7 bases matching TRBD2. The sample comprised naive CD4+ T cells from blood. The receptor was isolated from a man aged 18 to 29 with type 1 diabetes. CDR3 DNA: TGTGCCAGCAGCTTAGGAGCGGGGACCCACAATGAGCAGTTCTTC. Translated, it gives CASSLGAGTHNEQFF.